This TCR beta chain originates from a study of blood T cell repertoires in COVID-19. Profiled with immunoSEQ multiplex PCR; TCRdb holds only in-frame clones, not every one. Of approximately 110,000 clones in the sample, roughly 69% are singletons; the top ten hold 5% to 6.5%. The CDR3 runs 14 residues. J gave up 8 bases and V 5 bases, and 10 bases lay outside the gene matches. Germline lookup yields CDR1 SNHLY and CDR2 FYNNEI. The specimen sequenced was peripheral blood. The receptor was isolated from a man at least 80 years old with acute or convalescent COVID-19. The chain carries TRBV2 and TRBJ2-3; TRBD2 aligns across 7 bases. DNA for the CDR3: TGTGCCAGCAGTCCGGGACTAACCATAGCTACGCAGTATTTT. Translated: CASSPGLTIATQYF.